The T cell receptor delta chain described here comes from a study of γδ T cells in repeated Plasmodium falciparum infection. As concerns this clone: The antigen remains unidentified. A read error is the likely source, as a far larger clone sits one nucleotide away. The same CDR3 arises from other DNA sequences in this sample as well.

Flow sorting of PBMC yielded separate Vgamma9/Vdelta2+ and Vdelta2-negative gammadelta T cell populations for bulk repertoire analysis. TCRdb redid the clone calls on the multiplex PCR reads with CATT. The sample carries more than 45,000 delta-chain clones, approximately 1.7% recorded once. Whole-study results and caveats: Compared with Australian children, Malian Vdelta2-negative repertoires seemed more clonal, less diverse, less shared. Vdelta2-negative gammadelta repertoires, largely Vdelta1+, seemingly showed infection-driven waves of new clonal selection.

CDR3 size: 21 residues. Germline V gene data show CDR1 as TVYSNPD and CDR2 as GDNSRS (reference sequence). Trimming took 1 base from V and 7 from J; bases not matched to a gene: 30. V gene TRDV3 combines with J gene TRDJ1, with 10 nucleotides matching TRDD3. The clonotype was recovered from a pool of human donors (malaria-infected and uninfected, not separated). The sequenced sample was gamma-delta T cells from blood. CDR3 bases: TGTGCCTTTATGGCTCTACGATATACTGGGGGATCACCCTCACGAACCTCTAAACTCATCTTT. It specifies CAFMALRYTGGSPSRTSKLIF.